Shown below are 10 T cell receptor beta chains from a single sample sequenced in a study of early T cells in non-severe SARS-CoV-2 infection. TCRdb reprocessed the 5' RACE reads with MiXCR, giving one entry per CDR3 protein. The table has tens of thousands of distinct CDR3 sequences, approximately 5.3% seen once. Material: whole blood. Receptors were obtained from an adult who was a healthcare worker with PCR-confirmed SARS-CoV-2 infection or an uninfected control (not recorded which).

This clonotype was picked up many times. The rearrangement links TRBV19 to TRBJ1-5; weak D call: TRBD1 (5 bases). Germline V CDR1 and CDR2: LNHDA, SQIVND (reference sequence). V lost 3 bases to trimming and J lost 8 bases, with 8 bases between them. The CDR3 sequence is 12 residues long. The CDR3 DNA sequence: TGTGCCAGTAGTATTCGAGGGGAGCCCCAGCATTTT. Translation: CASSIRGEPQHF.

Many counts were recorded for this clonotype. J is TRBJ1-1 and V is TRBV7-6; D uncertain. The CDR3 loop spans 13 amino acids. From germline, CDR1 is SGHVS and CDR2 FNYEAQ. Trimming removed 1 base from V and 1 base from J, with 4 bases in between. CDR3 loop: CASSLEGNTEAFF. CDR3 nucleotides: TGTGCCAGCAGCTTAGAGGGGAACACTGAAGCTTTCTTT.

This clonotype was counted a few times. V and J are TRBV10-3 and TRBJ2-1; D is unclear. Between the trimmed V and J ends, which lost 4 bases and 8 bases, there was a span of 12 bases. Germline V CDR1 and CDR2: ENHRY, SYGVKD. The CDR3 is 13 amino acids. CDR3 in amino acids: CAISGGQADEQFF. CDR3 nucleotide sequence: TGTGCCATCAGTGGCGGCCAGGCGGATGAGCAGTTCTTC.

This clonotype occurred many times. This chain uses TRBV25-1 with TRBJ2-1; 8 bases match TRBD2. CDR1 MGHDK and CDR2 SYGVNS come from the germline V gene. CDR3 length: 15 residues. Trimming removed 1 base from V and 9 bases from J; junction bases left unmatched: 8. Written as DNA, the CDR3 is TGTGCCAGCAGTGAATTCCTAGCGGGTGTGGGTGAGCAGTTCTTC. Translating it yields CASSEFLAGVGEQFF.

This clonotype has a handful of counts. The chain uses TRBV19 and TRBJ2-1, with D possibly matching TRBD2 (6 bases). CDR1 LNHDA and CDR2 SQIVND come from the germline V gene (reference sequence). Trimming took 4 bases from V and 1 from J, leaving 14 bases between them. The CDR3 contains 16 residues. The DNA of the CDR3 is TGTGCCAGTAGTAGAAACATAGCGGCTTCCTACAATGAGCAGTTCTTC. It is translated as CASSRNIAASYNEQFF.

There are many counts of this clonotype. In nucleotides, the CDR3 is TGCGCCAGCAGCTCGCGGTGGGGCCCGAGGAATGAGCAGTTCTTC. This codes for CASSSRWGPRNEQFF. This chain joins TRBV5-1 and TRBJ2-1; D may be TRBD1 (5 bases). The CDR3 sequence is 15 residues long. V was shortened by 3 bases and J by 7 bases, with 17 bases between the two germline ends. Germline values: CDR1 SGHRS, CDR2 YFSETQ. The full variable domain, rest sourced from reference TRBV5-1 and TRBJ2-1, is KAGVTQTPRYLIKTRGQQVTLSCSPISGHRSVSWYQQTPGQGLQFLFEYFSETQRNKGNFPGRFSGRQFSNSRSEMNVSTLELGDSALYLCASSSRWGPRNEQFFGPGTRLTVL.

The rearrangement links TRBV5-1 to TRBJ2-6, with 10 bases identical to TRBD1. The germline V gene encodes CDR1 SGHRS and CDR2 YFSETQ. The CDR3 sequence is 17 residues long. The trim removed 4 bases at V and 1 base at J, leaving 5 bases unmatched. CDR3 amino acids: CASSPGTGASGANVLTF. CDR3 nucleotides: TGCGCCAGCAGCCCCGGGACAGGGGCTTCTGGGGCCAACGTCCTGACTTTC.

This clonotype has only a few counts. The chain is built from TRBV11-2 and TRBJ2-1, with no clear D. Germline CDR1 is SGHAT and CDR2 is FQNNGV. Trimming left V 0 bases short and J 15 bases short, with 15 bases between. The CDR3 has 13 residues. The CDR3 DNA sequence: TGTGCCAGCAGCTTAGATGAGAACTTATGGCCGTTCTTC. Amino acid sequence: CASSLDENLWPFF.

This clonotype is labeled as medium-sized. The V gene is TRBV29-1, the J gene TRBJ2-7; 13 bases fit TRBD2. The germline V gene encodes CDR1 SQVTM and CDR2 ANQGSEA. Unmatched junction bases numbered 10, after V lost 3 bases and J lost 5 bases. This CDR3 is 16 amino acids long. This CDR3 is CSVDGTSGAEGDEQYF. In DNA, the CDR3 is TGCAGCGTTGATGGGACTAGCGGGGCCGAGGGTGACGAGCAGTACTTC.

This clonotype was counted at least ten times. This sequence joins TRBV12-5 and TRBJ1-5; the D gene is possibly TRBD1 (6 bases). This CDR3 has 14 residues. Trimming removed 4 bases from V and 4 bases from J, with 11 bases in between. CDR1 is LGHNT, CDR2 FRNRAP, per germline. This CDR3 reads CASGSGQPNQPQHF. CDR3 DNA: TGTGCTAGTGGTTCTGGACAGCCGAATCAGCCCCAGCATTTT.